This paragraph covers one T cell receptor beta chain sequence. The sample belongs to a study of identical twins. Germline-derived CDR1 and CDR2 are MGHRA and YSYEKL. The CDR3 has 13 residues. V was clipped by 1 base and J by 14 bases, with 12 bases between them. Unique molecular identifiers were present on the cDNA, and a universal primer site came from template switching. TCRdb processed the 5' RACE reads anew with MiXCR; each CDR3 protein has one entry. The table includes 700,000 or so distinct CDR3 sequences, approximately 9% detected once. The same data also went into a second study, on yellow fever vaccine responses in identical twins.

Sequencing was performed on PBMCs. The rearrangement links TRBV4-1 to TRBJ1-6, with unresolved D. The source of this sequence is a woman aged 18-35 years in good health. The CDR3 coding sequence is TGCGCCAGCAGCCAAGTAATTGAAGGGACCCTCCACTTT. This codes for CASSQVIEGTLHF.